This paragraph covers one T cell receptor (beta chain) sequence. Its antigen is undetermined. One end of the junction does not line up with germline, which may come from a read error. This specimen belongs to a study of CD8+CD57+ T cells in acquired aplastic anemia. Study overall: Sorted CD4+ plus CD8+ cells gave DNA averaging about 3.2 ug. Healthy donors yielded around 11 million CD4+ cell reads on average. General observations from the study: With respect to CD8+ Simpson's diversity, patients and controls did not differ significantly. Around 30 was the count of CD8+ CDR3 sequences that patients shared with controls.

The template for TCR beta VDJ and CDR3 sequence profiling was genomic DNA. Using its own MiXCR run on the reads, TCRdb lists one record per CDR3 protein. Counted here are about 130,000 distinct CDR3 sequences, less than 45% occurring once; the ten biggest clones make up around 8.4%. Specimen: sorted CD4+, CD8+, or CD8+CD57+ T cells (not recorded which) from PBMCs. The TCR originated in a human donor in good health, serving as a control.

This CDR3 is CASTLRGSSYEQYF. CDR3 bases: TGTGCCAGCACCTTACGGGGGAGCTCCTACGAGCAGTACTTC. The chain is built from TRBV13 and TRBJ2-7, with D perhaps TRBD2 (6 bases). The CDR3 runs 14 residues. Germline V gives CDR1 PRHDT, CDR2 FYEKMQ (reference sequence).